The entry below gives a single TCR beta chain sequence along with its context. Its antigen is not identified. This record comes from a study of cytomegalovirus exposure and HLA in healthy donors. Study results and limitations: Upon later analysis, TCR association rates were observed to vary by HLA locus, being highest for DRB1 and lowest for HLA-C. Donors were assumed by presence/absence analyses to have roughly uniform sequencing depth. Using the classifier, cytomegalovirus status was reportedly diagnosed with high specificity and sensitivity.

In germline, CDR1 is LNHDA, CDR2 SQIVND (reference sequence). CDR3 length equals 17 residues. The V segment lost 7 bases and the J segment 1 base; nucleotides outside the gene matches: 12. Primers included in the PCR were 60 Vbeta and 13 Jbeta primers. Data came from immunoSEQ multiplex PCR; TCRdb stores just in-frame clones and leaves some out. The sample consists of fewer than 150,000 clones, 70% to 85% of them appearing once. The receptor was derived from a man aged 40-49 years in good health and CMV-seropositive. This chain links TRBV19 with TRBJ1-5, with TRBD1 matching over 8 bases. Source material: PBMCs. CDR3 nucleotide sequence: TGTGCCAGTACCCCCAGGGGGCCCCTCTCCAGCAATCAGCCCCAGCATTTT. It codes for CASTPRGPLSSNQPQHF.